This T cell receptor (beta chain) stems from a study of blood T cell repertoires in COVID-19. Study overall: The United States, Italy and Spain supplied acute and convalescent COVID-19 samples.

A Seattle source enrolled patients during active infection and followed them longitudinally. The CDR3 contains 16 residues. In germline, CDR1 is MNHEY, CDR2 SMNVEV (reference sequence). After removal of 3 bases from V and 3 bases from J, the junction contained 7 bases not matched to a gene. Under the authors' procedure: Nucleated cell counts were estimated from reference gene primer amplification. Profiling relied on immunoSEQ multiplex PCR, and the TCRdb table lists in-frame clones only, not all of them. The DNA was the basis for D and trimming; V, J and clone size are from that table. The sample lists just under 350,000 clones; around nine tenths were seen once.

This chain connects TRBV27 to TRBJ1-1; TRBD1 matches at 10 bases. Sequencing was performed on peripheral blood. This receptor was identified in a woman between 70 and 85 years old with COVID-19, enrolled during active disease. The CDR3 protein is CASSFRQGASYTEAFF. In nucleotides, the CDR3 is TGTGCCAGCAGTTTCCGACAGGGGGCATCTTACACTGAAGCTTTCTTT.